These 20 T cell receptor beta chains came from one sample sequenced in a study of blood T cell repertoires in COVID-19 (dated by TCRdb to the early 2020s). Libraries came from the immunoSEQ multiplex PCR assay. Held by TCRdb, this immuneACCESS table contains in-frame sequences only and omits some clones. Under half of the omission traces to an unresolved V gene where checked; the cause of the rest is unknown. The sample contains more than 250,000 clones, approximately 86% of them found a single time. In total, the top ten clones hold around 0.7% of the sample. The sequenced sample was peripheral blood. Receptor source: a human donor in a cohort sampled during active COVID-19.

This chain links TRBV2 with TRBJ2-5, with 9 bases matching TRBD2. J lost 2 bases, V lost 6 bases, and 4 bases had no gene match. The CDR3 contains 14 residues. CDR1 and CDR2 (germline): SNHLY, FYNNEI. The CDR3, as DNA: TGTGCCAGCAGGGGCGGGAGGGTGCAAGAGACCCAGTACTTC. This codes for CASRGGRVQETQYF.

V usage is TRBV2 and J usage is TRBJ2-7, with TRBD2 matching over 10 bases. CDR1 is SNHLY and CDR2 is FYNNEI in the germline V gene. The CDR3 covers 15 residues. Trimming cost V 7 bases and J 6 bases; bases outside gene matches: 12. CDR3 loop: CASTEPGLASLEQYF. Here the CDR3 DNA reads TGTGCCAGCACCGAGCCGGGACTAGCGAGCCTCGAGCAGTACTTC.

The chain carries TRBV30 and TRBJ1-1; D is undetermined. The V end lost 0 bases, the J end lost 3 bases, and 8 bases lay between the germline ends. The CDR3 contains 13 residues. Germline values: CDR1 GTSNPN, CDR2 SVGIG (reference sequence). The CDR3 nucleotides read TGTGCCTGGAGTGTAACTCTCGACACTGAAGCTTTCTTT. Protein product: CAWSVTLDTEAFF.

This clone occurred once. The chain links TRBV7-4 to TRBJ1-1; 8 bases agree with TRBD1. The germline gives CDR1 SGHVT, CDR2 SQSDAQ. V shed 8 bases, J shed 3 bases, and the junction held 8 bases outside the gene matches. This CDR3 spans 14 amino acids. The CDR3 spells CASLQGAGDTEAFF. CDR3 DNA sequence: TGTGCCAGCCTTCAGGGGGCCGGTGACACTGAAGCTTTCTTT. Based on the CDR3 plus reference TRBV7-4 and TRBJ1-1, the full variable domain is GAGVSQSPRYKVAKRGRDVALRCDSISGHVTLYWYRQTLGQGSEVLTYSQSDAQRDKSGRPSGRFSAERPERSVSTLKIQRTEQGDSAVYLCASLQGAGDTEAFFGQGTRLTVV.

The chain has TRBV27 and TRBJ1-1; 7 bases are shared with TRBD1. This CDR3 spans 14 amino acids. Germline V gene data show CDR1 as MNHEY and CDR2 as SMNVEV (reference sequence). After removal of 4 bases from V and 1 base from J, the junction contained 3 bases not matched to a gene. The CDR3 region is CASSSGQSNTEAFF. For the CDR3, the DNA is TGTGCCAGCAGTTCGGGACAGTCGAACACTGAAGCTTTCTTT.

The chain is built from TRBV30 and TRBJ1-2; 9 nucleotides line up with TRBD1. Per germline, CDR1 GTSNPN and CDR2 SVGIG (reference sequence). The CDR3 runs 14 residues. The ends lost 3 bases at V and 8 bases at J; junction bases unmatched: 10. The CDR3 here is CAWSTGGLGGGYTF. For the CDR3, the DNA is TGTGCCTGGAGCACAGGGGGCCTAGGAGGGGGCTACACCTTC.

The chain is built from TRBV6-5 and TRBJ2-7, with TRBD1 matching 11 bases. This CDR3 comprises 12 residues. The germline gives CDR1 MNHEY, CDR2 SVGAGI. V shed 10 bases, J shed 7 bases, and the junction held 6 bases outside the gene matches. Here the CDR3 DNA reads TGTGCCACAGGACAGGGGGCAGGGGAGCAGTACTTC. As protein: CATGQGAGEQYF.

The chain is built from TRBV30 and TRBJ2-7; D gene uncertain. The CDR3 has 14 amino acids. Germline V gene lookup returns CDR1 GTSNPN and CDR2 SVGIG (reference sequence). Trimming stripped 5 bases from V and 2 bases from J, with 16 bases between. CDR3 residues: CAWVGRGHAYEQYF. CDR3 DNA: TGTGCCTGGGTTGGCAGAGGCCATGCCTACGAGCAGTACTTC.

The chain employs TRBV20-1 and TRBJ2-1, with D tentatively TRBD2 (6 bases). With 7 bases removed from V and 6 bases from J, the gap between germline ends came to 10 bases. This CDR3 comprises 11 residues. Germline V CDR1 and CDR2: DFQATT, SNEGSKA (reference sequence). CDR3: CSVSSVNEQFF. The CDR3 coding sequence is TGCAGTGTATCTAGCGTCAATGAGCAGTTCTTC.

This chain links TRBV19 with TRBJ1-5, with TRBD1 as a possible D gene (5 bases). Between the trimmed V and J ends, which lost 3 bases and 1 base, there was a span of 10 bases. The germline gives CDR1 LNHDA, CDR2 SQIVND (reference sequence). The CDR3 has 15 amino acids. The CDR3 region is CASSIYGGSNQPQHF. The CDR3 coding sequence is TGTGCCAGTAGTATCTACGGGGGGAGCAATCAGCCCCAGCATTTT. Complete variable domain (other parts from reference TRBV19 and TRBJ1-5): DGGITQSPKYLFRKEGQNVTLSCEQNLNHDAMYWYRQDPGQGLRLIYYSQIVNDFQKGDIAEGYSVSREKKESFPLTVTSAQKNPTAFYLCASSIYGGSNQPQHFGDGTRLSIL.

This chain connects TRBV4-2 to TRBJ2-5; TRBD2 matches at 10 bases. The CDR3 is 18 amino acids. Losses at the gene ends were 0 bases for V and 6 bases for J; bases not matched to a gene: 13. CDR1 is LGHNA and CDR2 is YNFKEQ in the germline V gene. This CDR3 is CASSQDLLAGVSSKTQYF. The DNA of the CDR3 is TGTGCCAGCAGCCAAGATCTTCTAGCGGGGGTAAGCAGCAAGACCCAGTACTTC.

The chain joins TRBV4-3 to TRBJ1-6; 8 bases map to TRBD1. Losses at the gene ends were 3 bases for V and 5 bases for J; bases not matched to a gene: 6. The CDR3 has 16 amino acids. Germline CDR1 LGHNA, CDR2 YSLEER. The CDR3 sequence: CASSHEDRANNSPLHF. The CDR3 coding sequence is TGCGCCAGCAGCCATGAGGACAGGGCGAATAATTCACCCCTCCACTTT.

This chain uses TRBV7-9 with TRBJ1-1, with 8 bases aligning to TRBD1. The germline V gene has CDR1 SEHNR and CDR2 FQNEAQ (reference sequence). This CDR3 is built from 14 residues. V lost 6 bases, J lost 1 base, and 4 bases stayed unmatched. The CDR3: CASRRGTGNTEAFF. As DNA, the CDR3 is TGTGCCAGCAGGCGGGGGACAGGGAACACTGAAGCTTTCTTT.

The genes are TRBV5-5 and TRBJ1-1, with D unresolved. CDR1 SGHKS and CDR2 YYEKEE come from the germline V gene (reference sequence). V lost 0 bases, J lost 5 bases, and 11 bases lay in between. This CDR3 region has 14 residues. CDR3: CASSLGEKRTEAFF. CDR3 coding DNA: TGTGCCAGCAGCTTGGGAGAAAAACGGACTGAAGCTTTCTTT.

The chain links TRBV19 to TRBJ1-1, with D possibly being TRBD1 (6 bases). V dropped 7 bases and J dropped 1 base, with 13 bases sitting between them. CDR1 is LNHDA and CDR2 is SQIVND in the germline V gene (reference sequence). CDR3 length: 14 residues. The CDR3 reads CASTPNRENTEAFF. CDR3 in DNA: TGTGCCAGTACCCCTAACAGGGAGAACACTGAAGCTTTCTTT.

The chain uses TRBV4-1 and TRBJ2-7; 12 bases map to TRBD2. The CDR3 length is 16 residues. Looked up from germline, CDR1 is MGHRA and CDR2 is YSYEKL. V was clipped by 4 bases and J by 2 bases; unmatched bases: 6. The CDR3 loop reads CASSPGLAGATYEQYF. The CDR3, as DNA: TGCGCCAGCAGCCCGGGACTAGCGGGTGCAACCTACGAGCAGTACTTC.

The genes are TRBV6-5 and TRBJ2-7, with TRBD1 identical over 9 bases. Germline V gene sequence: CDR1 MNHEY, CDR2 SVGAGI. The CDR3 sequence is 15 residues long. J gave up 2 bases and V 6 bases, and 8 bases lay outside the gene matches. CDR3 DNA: TGTGCCAGCAGGGACAGGGGACAGGGTACCTACGAGCAGTACTTC. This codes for CASRDRGQGTYEQYF.

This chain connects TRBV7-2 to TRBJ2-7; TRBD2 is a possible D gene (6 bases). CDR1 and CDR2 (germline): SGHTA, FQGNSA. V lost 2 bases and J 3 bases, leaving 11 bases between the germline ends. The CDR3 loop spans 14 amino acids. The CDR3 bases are TGTGCCAGCAGCTTAACGGGGGACCTCTACGAGCAGTACTTC. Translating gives CASSLTGDLYEQYF.

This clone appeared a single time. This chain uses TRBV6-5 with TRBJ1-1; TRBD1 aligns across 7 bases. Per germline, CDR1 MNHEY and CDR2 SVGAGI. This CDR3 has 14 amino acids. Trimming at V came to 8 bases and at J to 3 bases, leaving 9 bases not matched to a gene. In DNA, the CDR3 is TGTGCCAGCGCCCAGACAGGGCCGGACACTGAAGCTTTCTTT. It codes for CASAQTGPDTEAFF.

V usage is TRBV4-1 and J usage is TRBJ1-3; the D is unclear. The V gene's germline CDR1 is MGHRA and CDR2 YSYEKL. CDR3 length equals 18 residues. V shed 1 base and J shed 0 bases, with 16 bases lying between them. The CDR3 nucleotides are TGCGCCAGCAGCCAAGTTCTAGCGGTGACATTCTCTGGAAACACCATATATTTT. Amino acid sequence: CASSQVLAVTFSGNTIYF.